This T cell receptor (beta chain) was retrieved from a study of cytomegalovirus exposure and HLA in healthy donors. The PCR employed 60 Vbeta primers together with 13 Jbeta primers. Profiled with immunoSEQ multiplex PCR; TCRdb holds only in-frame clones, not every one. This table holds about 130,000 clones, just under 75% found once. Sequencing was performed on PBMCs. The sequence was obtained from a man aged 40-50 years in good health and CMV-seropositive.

The CDR3 loop is CASSLEWGRLYGYTF. The DNA of the CDR3 is TGTGCCAGCAGCTTAGAGTGGGGGCGCCTCTATGGCTACACCTTC. The chain combines TRBV7-9 with TRBJ1-2, with D possibly being TRBD1 (6 bases). Germline V gives CDR1 SEHNR, CDR2 FQNEAQ (reference sequence). The CDR3 is made up of 15 amino acids. Trimming removed 1 base from V and 4 bases from J, with 13 bases in between.